These 20 T cell receptor beta chains were sequenced from one sample in a study of blood T cell repertoires in COVID-19. Measured with immunoSEQ multiplex PCR; TCRdb has only the in-frame clones, and not every one. The sample shows around 100,000 clones, around 90% of them seen only once. Sequenced material: peripheral blood. The origin of the receptors is a man aged 18 to 29 with acute or convalescent COVID-19.

This chain uses TRBV6-1 with TRBJ2-7; 9 bases line up with TRBD2. Germline lookup yields CDR1 MNHNS and CDR2 SASEGT. The ends lost 0 bases at V and 0 bases at J; junction bases unmatched: 6. The CDR3 loop spans 17 amino acids. The CDR3 protein is CASSEAESGRHSYEQYF. CDR3 nucleotides: TGTGCCAGCAGTGAAGCGGAAAGCGGGAGGCACTCCTACGAGCAGTACTTC.

The chain uses TRBV18 and TRBJ2-6, with a weak D call TRBD2 (5 bases). CDR3 size: 17 residues. CDR1 and CDR2 (germline): KGHSH, LQKENI. V shed 1 base and J shed 0 bases, with 10 bases lying between them. This CDR3 reads CASSPQKGGSGANVLTF. As DNA, the CDR3 is TGTGCCAGCTCACCACAAAAAGGAGGCTCTGGGGCCAACGTCCTGACTTTC.

The CDR3 spells CASSPPGLGRDTQYF. The CDR3 region has the DNA TGTGCCAGCTCACCTCCGGGACTAGGCAGAGATACGCAGTATTTT. This rearrangement joins TRBV18 to TRBJ2-3, with 8 bases fitting TRBD2. Germline V gene sequence: CDR1 KGHSH, CDR2 LQKENI. The CDR3 is made up of 15 amino acids. The V and J ends lost 3 bases and 5 bases, in that order; junction bases with no gene match: 7.

This rearrangement joins TRBV9 to TRBJ2-7; 9 nucleotides align to TRBD1. V shed 4 bases and J 5 bases; nucleotides not matched to a gene: 10. The CDR3 contains 15 residues. The germline gives CDR1 SGDLS, CDR2 YYNGEE. CDR3 nucleotide sequence: TGTGCCAGCAGCCCACCGGGACAGGGTAGCCACGAGCAGTACTTC. It codes for CASSPPGQGSHEQYF. Full variable domain (outside the CDR3, taken from reference TRBV9 and TRBJ2-7): DSGVTQTPKHLITATGQRVTLRCSPRSGDLSVYWYQQSLDQGLQFLIQYYNGEERAKGNILERFSAQQFPDLHSELNLSSLELGDSALYFCASSPPGQGSHEQYFGPGTRLTVT.

The table lists this clone with a count of one. The rearrangement links TRBV5-1 to TRBJ2-2, with TRBD1 matching over 9 bases. The germline V gene has CDR1 SGHRS and CDR2 YFSETQ. V trimming: 4 bases; J trimming: 2 bases; junction bases outside the gene matches: 3. This CDR3 has 15 amino acids. The CDR3: CASSQGQGNTGELFF. The CDR3 nucleotides are TGCGCCAGCAGCCAGGGACAGGGTAACACCGGGGAGCTGTTTTTT.

The rearrangement joins TRBV5-1 to TRBJ1-3; 9 bases fit TRBD1. Germline V CDR1 and CDR2: SGHRS, YFSETQ. CDR3 length: 17 amino acids. V lost 5 bases and J lost 1; bases outside the gene matches: 10. This CDR3 is CASRSVGGQGSGNTIYF. The CDR3 DNA is TGCGCCAGCAGGTCCGTGGGGGGACAGGGATCTGGAAACACCATATATTTT.

This sequence joins TRBV14 and TRBJ1-6, with 9 bases that match TRBD1. This CDR3 spans 15 amino acids. V dropped 3 bases and J dropped 6; count of bases not matched to a gene: 3. In germline, CDR1 is SGHDN, CDR2 FVKESK. The CDR3 DNA sequence: TGTGCCAGCAGCCACGGACAGGGGTTTAATTCACCCCTCCACTTT. It translates to CASSHGQGFNSPLHF.

This clone was seen once. The V and J genes are TRBV24-1 and TRBJ2-2, with D perhaps TRBD2 (6 bases). This CDR3 contains 12 residues. Looked up from germline, CDR1 is KGHDR and CDR2 is SFDVKD. Trimming pared 2 bases from V and 14 bases from J, leaving 11 bases between. CDR3 region: CATSDSRLVLFF. DNA of the CDR3: TGTGCCACCAGTGATTCAAGACTAGTCCTGTTTTTT.

This chain joins TRBV6-5 and TRBJ1-2; tentative D call: TRBD1 (5 bases). This CDR3 region has 14 residues. Germline lookup yields CDR1 MNHEY and CDR2 SVGAGI. Trimming took 4 bases from V and 2 from J, leaving 11 bases between them. The CDR3 nucleotides are TGTGCCAGCAGTTTGGGGCAGCTGAACTATGGCTACACCTTC. It specifies CASSLGQLNYGYTF.

This clone was seen only once. Here the CDR3 DNA reads TGTGCCAGCAGTTTAGTTTCAGGGAGCAATCAGCCCCAGCATTTT. It translates to CASSLVSGSNQPQHF. The chain is built from TRBV27 and TRBJ1-5, with D possibly TRBD1 on 5 matching bases. CDR1 is MNHEY, CDR2 SMNVEV, per germline (reference sequence). Trimming took off 2 bases at V and 1 base at J, with 9 bases between the two ends. The CDR3 length is 15 residues.

The chain carries TRBV18 and TRBJ2-5; the match to TRBD1 covers 11 bases. V lost 6 bases, J lost 4 bases, and 7 bases stayed unmatched. Germline-derived CDR1 and CDR2 are KGHSH and LQKENI. The CDR3 is made up of 15 amino acids. The CDR3 bases are TGTGCCAGCTCCCCCTTGGACAGGGGGCGAGAGACCCAGTACTTC. Translation gives CASSPLDRGRETQYF.

This clone was found a few times. The chain couples TRBV6-1 to TRBJ1-1; maybe TRBD1 (6 bases). The V and J ends lost 1 base and 4 bases respectively, with 13 bases between them. The CDR3 is 15 amino acids. Germline lookup yields CDR1 MNHNS and CDR2 SASEGT. The CDR3: CASSEVGARGTEAFF. CDR3 DNA: TGTGCCAGCAGTGAAGTGGGGGCCCGGGGCACTGAAGCTTTCTTT.

The rearrangement links TRBV7-6 to TRBJ2-7, with D possibly matching TRBD1 (6 bases). Germline V gives CDR1 SGHVS, CDR2 FNYEAQ. The CDR3 totals 14 residues. V lost 5 bases and J 6 bases, leaving 17 bases between the germline ends. CDR3 DNA: TGTGCCAGCAGCCCCCGACAGGCCCTGGGCGAGCAGTACTTC. Its translation is CASSPRQALGEQYF.

This chain uses TRBV10-1 with TRBJ2-5; D not resolved. Germline V gives CDR1 WNHNN, CDR2 SYGVQD (reference sequence). V was trimmed by 3 bases and J by 4 bases, leaving 3 bases between them. The CDR3 extends over 11 amino acids. The CDR3 sequence: CASSDRETQYF. The CDR3 nucleotides read TGCGCCAGCAGTGATCGAGAGACCCAGTACTTC.

The table lists this clone with a few counts. V is TRBV3-1 (or the pseudogene TRBV3-2) and J is TRBJ1-1; D might be TRBD1 (6 bases). Trimming took off 7 bases at V and 6 bases at J, with 18 bases between the two ends. The germline V gene has CDR1 LGHDT and CDR2 YNNKEL (reference sequence). CDR3 size: 14 residues. CDR3 in DNA: TGTGCCAGCATCAGTAGGGGGACGAGGGCTGAAGCTTTCTTT. Amino acid sequence: CASISRGTRAEAFF.

CDR3 region: CATSASRQGLSEQYF. CDR3 nucleotide sequence: TGTGCCACCAGTGCCTCCCGACAGGGTTTAAGTGAGCAGTACTTC. The chain uses TRBV24-1 and TRBJ2-7; TRBD1 agrees at 7 bases. Germline CDR1 KGHDR, CDR2 SFDVKD. The CDR3 sequence is 15 residues long. Trimming at V came to 5 bases and at J to 7 bases, leaving 13 bases not matched to a gene.

The genes are TRBV27 and TRBJ2-3, with TRBD2 matching over 7 bases. Losses at the gene ends were 3 bases for V and 6 bases for J; bases not matched to a gene: 3. Germline V gives CDR1 MNHEY, CDR2 SMNVEV (reference sequence). The CDR3 has 13 residues. CDR3 sequence (DNA): TGTGCCAGCAGTTTTCAACTAGCGGATACGCAGTATTTT. Translated: CASSFQLADTQYF.

This clone has just one count. This chain joins TRBV3-1 (or the pseudogene TRBV3-2) and TRBJ1-1; D perhaps matches TRBD1 (6 bases). The V and J ends lost 3 bases and 4 bases respectively, with 15 bases between them. The CDR3 totals 15 residues. CDR1 and CDR2 (germline): LGHDT, YNNKEL (reference sequence). This CDR3 reads CASSQIQGIGTEAFF. In nucleotides, the CDR3 is TGTGCCAGCAGCCAGATCCAGGGGATCGGCACTGAAGCTTTCTTT.

The V gene is TRBV13, the J gene TRBJ1-6, with 9 bases matching TRBD1. The germline gives CDR1 PRHDT, CDR2 FYEKMQ (reference sequence). This CDR3 is built from 14 residues. The trim removed 4 bases at V and 7 bases at J, leaving 2 bases unmatched. This CDR3 is CASSSDRGNSPLHF. CDR3 DNA: TGTGCCAGCAGCTCGGACAGGGGCAATTCACCCCTCCACTTT.

The chain joins TRBV30 to TRBJ2-2; D gene ambiguous. V lost 5 bases, J lost 2 bases, and 12 bases lay in between. The CDR3 is made up of 14 amino acids. Germline V gene sequence: CDR1 GTSNPN, CDR2 SVGIG (reference sequence). The CDR3 loop reads CAWSSRRNTGELFF. CDR3 nucleotides: TGTGCCTGGTCGAGCCGGAGAAACACCGGGGAGCTGTTTTTT.